The 7 T cell receptor beta chains listed next were all sequenced from one sample in a study of cytomegalovirus exposure and HLA in healthy donors. Researchers ran the PCR with 60 Vbeta and 13 Jbeta primers. Some clones are missing from TCRdb's copy, which holds only in-frame ones; the method was immunoSEQ multiplex PCR. This table has about 76,000 clones, around 73% appearing once. Sequencing was performed on PBMCs. Every receptor here comes from a woman aged 40 to 49 in good health and CMV-seropositive.

Here the CDR3 DNA reads TGTGCCAGTAGTCTCGGGACAGGGGGTTATCAGCCCCAGCATTTT. This gives the protein CASSLGTGGYQPQHF. The V call is TRBV19, the J call TRBJ1-5; TRBD1 agrees at 11 bases. The CDR3 contains 15 residues. Germline-derived CDR1 and CDR2 are LNHDA and SQIVND (reference sequence). Unmatched junction bases numbered 5, after V lost 5 bases and J lost 5 bases.

The CDR3 loop is CASSSQAGTGSSPLHF. CDR3 DNA sequence: TGCGCCAGCAGCTCCCAGGCCGGGACAGGGAGTTCACCCCTCCACTTT. The V and J genes are TRBV5-1 and TRBJ1-6, with 9 positions matching TRBD1. Germline CDR1 and CDR2: SGHRS and YFSETQ. The ends lost 3 bases at V and 9 bases at J; junction bases unmatched: 10. The CDR3 spans 16 residues.

This clone was seen just once. The CDR3 spells CASSYRQGPGELFF. Written as DNA, the CDR3 is TGTGCCAGCAGCTACCGACAGGGCCCCGGGGAGCTGTTTTTT. The rearrangement joins TRBV7-2 to TRBJ2-2; 7 bases map to TRBD1. Germline values: CDR1 SGHTA, CDR2 FQGNSA. The V and J ends lost 4 bases and 6 bases, in that order; junction bases with no gene match: 5. CDR3 size: 14 residues.

V is TRBV4-2 and J is TRBJ2-2; unclear D gene. CDR1 and CDR2 (germline): LGHNA, YNFKEQ. Trimming shortened V by 1 base and J by 1 base, and 10 bases separated the two germline ends. This CDR3 has 16 residues. The DNA for the CDR3 is TGTGCCAGCAGCCAAGGGAGACTGGAGAACACCGGGGAGCTGTTTTTT. Amino acid sequence: CASSQGRLENTGELFF.

The V gene is TRBV4-1, the J gene TRBJ2-3; D possibly corresponds to TRBD1 (5 bases). The ends were cut back, 4 bases at V and 0 bases at J, with 8 bases in the middle. Germline V CDR1 and CDR2: MGHRA, YSYEKL. This CDR3 has 14 residues. CDR3 sequence (DNA): TGCGCCAGCAGCCCGACAGATAGCACAGATACGCAGTATTTT. Protein product: CASSPTDSTDTQYF.

This clone was detected once. The chain combines TRBV20-1 with TRBJ1-5; D might be TRBD1 (5 bases). V was trimmed by 7 bases and J by 7 bases, leaving 11 bases between them. The CDR3 is made up of 11 amino acids. Germline values: CDR1 DFQATT, CDR2 SNEGSKA (reference sequence). The CDR3 coding sequence is TGCAGTGTAGGGGAAATGCAGCCCCAGCATTTT. Its protein product is CSVGEMQPQHF.

This chain uses TRBV28 with TRBJ2-7, with 12 bases lining up with TRBD1. The junction had 7 bases not matched to a gene; V was cut back by 8 bases and J by 5 bases. Per germline, CDR1 MDHEN and CDR2 SYDVKM. CDR3 length: 14 amino acids. CDR3 nucleotide sequence: TGTGCCAGCTCGCCGGGGACAGGGGGCGACGAGCAGTACTTC. Translating gives CASSPGTGGDEQYF.